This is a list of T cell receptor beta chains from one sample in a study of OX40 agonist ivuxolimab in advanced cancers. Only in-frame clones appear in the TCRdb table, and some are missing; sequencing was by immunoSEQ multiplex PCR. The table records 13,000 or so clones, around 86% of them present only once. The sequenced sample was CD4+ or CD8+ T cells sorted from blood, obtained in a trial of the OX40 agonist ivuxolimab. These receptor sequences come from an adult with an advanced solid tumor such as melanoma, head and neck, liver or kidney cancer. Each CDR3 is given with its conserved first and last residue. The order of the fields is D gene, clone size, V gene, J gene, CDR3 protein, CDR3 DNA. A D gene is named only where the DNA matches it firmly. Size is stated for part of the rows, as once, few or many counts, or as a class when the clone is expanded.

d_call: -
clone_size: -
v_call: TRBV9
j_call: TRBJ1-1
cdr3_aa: CASSGPWSEAEAFF
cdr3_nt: TGTGCCAGCAGCGGGCCGTGGTCCGAGGCTGAAGCTTTCTTT

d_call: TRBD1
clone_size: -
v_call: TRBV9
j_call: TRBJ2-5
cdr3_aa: CASSVEGASGETQYF
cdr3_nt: TGTGCCAGCAGCGTAGAGGGGGCTTCGGGAGAGACCCAGTACTTC

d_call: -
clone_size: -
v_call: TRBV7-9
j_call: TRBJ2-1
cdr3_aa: CASSPLGNEQFF
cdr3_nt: TGTGCCAGCAGCCCCCTGGGCAATGAGCAGTTCTTC

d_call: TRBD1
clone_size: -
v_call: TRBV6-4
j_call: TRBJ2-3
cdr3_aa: CASSDGTGGTDTQYF
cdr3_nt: TGTGCCAGCAGTGACGGGACAGGGGGCACAGATACGCAGTATTTT

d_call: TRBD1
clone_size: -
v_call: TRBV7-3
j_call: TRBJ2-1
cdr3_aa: CASSTQGGLNNEQFF
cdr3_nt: TGTGCCAGCAGCACACAGGGGGGCCTTAACAATGAGCAGTTCTTC

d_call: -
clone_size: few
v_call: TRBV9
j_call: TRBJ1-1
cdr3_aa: CASSVGTALNTEAFF
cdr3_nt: TGTGCCAGCAGCGTAGGGACAGCCTTGAACACTGAAGCTTTCTTT

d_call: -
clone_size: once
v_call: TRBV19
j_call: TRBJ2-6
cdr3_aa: CATEDSGANVLTF
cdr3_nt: TGTGCCACAGAGGACTCTGGGGCCAACGTCCTGACTTTC

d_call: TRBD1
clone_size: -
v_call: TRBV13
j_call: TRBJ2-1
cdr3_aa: CASSKKLTGGNEQFF
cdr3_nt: TGTGCCAGCAGCAAAAAACTTACAGGGGGAAATGAGCAGTTCTTC

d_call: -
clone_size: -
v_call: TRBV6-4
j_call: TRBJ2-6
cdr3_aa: CASSDNSGANVLTF
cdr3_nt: TGTGCCAGCAGTGACAACTCTGGGGCCAACGTCCTGACTTTC

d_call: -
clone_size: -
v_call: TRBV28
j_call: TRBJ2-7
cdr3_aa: CASSPLTGSYEQYF
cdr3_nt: TGTGCCAGCAGTCCTTTGACAGGCTCCTACGAGCAGTACTTC

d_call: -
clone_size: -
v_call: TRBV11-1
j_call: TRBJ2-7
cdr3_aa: CASSLARYYEQYF
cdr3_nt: TGTGCCAGCAGCTTAGCAAGATACTACGAGCAGTACTTC

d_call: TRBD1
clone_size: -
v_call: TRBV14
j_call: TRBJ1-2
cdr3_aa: CASSQEGTGWGYTF
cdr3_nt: TGTGCCAGCAGCCAAGAAGGGACAGGGTGGGGCTACACCTTC